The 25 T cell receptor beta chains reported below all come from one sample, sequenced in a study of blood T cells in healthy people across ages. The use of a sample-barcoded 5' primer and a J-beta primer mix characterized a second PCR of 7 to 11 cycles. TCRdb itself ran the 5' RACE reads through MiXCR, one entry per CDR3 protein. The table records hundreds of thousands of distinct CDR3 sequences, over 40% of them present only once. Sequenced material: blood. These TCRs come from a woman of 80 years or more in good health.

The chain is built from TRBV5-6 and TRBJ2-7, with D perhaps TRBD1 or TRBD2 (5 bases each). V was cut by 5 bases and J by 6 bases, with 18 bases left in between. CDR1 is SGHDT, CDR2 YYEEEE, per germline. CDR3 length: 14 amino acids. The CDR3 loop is CASRGAGFQREQYF. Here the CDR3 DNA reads TGTGCCAGCAGGGGAGCAGGGTTTCAGCGCGAGCAGTACTTC. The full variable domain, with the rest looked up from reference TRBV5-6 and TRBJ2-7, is DAGVTQSPTHLIKTRGQQVTLRCSPKSGHDTVSWYQQALGQGPQFIFQYYEEEERQRGNFPDRFSGHQFPNYSSELNVNALLLGDSALYLCASRGAGFQREQYFGPGTRLTVT.

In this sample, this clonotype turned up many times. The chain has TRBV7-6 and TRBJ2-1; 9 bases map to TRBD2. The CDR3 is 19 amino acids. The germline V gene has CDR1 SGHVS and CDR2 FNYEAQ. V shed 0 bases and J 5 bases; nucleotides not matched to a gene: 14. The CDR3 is CASSLAVLGSGGKDNEQFF. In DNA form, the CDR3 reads TGTGCCAGCAGCTTAGCAGTTTTAGGTAGCGGGGGAAAAGACAATGAGCAGTTCTTC.

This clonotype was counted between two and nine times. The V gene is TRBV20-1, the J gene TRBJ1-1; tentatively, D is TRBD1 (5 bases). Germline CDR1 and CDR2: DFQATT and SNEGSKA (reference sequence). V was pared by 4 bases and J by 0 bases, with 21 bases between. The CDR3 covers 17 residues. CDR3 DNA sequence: TGCAGTGCTACTCCCGGGACTCGGGGGTGGATGAACACTGAAGCTTTCTTT. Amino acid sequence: CSATPGTRGWMNTEAFF.

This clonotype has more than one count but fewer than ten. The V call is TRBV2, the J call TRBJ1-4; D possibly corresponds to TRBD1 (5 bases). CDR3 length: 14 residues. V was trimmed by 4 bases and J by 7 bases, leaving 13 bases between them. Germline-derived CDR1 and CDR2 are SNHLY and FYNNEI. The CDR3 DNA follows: TGTGCCAGCAGTGTAACGGGGCGAAGTGAAAAACTGTTTTTT. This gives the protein CASSVTGRSEKLFF.

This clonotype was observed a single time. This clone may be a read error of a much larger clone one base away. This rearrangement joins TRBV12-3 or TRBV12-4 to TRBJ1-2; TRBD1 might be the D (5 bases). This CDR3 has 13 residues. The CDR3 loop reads CASTGGSSYSYTF. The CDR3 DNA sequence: TGTGCCAGCACCGGGGGGTCTAGCTATAGCTACACCTTC.

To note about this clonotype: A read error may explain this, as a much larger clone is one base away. The CDR3 DNA follows: TGTGCCACTACAGGGTCGGGGGCAGATACGCAGTATTTT. Translating gives CATTGSGADTQYF. V usage is TRBV28 and J usage is TRBJ2-3; either TRBD1 or TRBD2 may fit D (6 bases each). Trimming left V 10 bases short and J 4 bases short, with 15 bases between. Germline V gene data show CDR1 as MDHEN and CDR2 as SYDVKM. This CDR3 comprises 13 residues.

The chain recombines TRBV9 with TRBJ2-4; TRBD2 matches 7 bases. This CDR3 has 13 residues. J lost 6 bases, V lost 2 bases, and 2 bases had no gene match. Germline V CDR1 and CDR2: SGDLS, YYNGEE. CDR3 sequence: CASSVGGTNIQYF. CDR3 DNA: TGTGCCAGCAGCGTGGGAGGGACAAACATTCAGTACTTC. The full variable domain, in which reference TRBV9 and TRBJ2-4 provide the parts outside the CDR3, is DSGVTQTPKHLITATGQRVTLRCSPRSGDLSVYWYQQSLDQGLQFLIQYYNGEERAKGNILERFSAQQFPDLHSELNLSSLELGDSALYFCASSVGGTNIQYFGAGTRLSVL.

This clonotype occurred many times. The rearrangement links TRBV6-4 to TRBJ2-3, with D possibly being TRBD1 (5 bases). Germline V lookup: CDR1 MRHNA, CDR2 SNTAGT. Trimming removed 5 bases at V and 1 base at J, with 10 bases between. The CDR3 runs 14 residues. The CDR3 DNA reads TGTGCCAGCAGTCTAGACAGAGGCACAGATACGCAGTATTTT. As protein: CASSLDRGTDTQYF.

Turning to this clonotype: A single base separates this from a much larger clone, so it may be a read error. CDR3 sequence: CAGSFRAVTDTQYF. The CDR3, as DNA: TGCGCCGGCAGCTTCAGGGCGGTGACAGATACGCAGTATTTT. This chain connects TRBV5-1 to TRBJ2-3, with D possibly being TRBD1 (5 bases). In germline, CDR1 is SGHRS, CDR2 YFSETQ. This CDR3 comprises 14 residues.

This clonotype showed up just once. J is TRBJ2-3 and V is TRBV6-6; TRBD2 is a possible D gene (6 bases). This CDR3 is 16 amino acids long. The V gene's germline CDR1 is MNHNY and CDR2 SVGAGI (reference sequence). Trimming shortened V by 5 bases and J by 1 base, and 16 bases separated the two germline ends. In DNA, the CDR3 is TGTGCCAGCAGTCCTGGCCCCGGGGAGGGCACAGATACGCAGTATTTT. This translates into CASSPGPGEGTDTQYF.

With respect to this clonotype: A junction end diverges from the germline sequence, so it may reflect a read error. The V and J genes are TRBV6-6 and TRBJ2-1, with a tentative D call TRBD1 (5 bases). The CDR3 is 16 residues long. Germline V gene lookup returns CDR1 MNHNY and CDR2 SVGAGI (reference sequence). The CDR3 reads CASRGVAESSYSEQFF. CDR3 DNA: TGTGCCAGCAGAGGGGTGGCGGAAAGCTCCTACAGTGAGCAGTTCTTC.

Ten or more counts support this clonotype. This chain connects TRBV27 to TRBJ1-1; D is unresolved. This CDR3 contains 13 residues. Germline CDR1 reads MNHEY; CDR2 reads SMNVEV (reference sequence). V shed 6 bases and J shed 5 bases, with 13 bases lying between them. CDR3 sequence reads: CASRLAAGTEAFF. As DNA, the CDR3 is TGTGCCAGCAGACTAGCGGCCGGAACTGAAGCTTTCTTT.

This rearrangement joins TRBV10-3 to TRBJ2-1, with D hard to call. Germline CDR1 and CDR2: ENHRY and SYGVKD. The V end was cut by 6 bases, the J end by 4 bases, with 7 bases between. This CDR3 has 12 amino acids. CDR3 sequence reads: CAIREEYNEQFF. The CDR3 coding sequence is TGTGCCATCAGAGAGGAGTACAATGAGCAGTTCTTC.

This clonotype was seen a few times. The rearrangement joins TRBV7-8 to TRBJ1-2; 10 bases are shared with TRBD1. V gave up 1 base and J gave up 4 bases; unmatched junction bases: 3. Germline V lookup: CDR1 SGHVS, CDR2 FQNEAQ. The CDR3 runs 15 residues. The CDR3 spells CASSLGTGGAYGYTF. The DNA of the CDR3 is TGTGCCAGCAGCTTAGGGACAGGGGGGGCCTATGGCTACACCTTC. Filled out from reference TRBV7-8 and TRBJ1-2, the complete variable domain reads GAGVSQSPRYKVAKRGQDVALRCDPISGHVSLFWYQQALGQGPEFLTYFQNEAQLDKSGLPSDRFFAERPEGSVSTLKIQRTQQEDSAVYLCASSLGTGGAYGYTFGSGTRLTVV.

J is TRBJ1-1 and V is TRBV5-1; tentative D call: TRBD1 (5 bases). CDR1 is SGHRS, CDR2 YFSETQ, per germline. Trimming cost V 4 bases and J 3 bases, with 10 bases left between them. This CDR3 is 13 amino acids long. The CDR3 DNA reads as TGCGCCAGCAGCATCCGGGACCACACTGAAGCTTTCTTT. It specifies CASSIRDHTEAFF.

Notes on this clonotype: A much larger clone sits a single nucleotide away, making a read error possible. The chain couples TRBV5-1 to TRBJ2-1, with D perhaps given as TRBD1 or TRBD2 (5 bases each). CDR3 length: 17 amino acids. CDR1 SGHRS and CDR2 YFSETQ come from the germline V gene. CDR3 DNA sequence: TGCGCCAACAGCTTGGTAGGGACCGCCCTCTCCTACAATGAGCAGTTCTTC. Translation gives CANSLVGTALSYNEQFF. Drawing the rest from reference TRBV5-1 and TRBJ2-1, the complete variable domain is KAGVTQTPRYLIKTRGQQVTLSCSPISGHRSVSWYQQTPGQGLQFLFEYFSETQRNKGNFPGRFSGRQFSNSRSEMNVSTLELGDSALYLCANSLVGTALSYNEQFFGPGTRLTVL.

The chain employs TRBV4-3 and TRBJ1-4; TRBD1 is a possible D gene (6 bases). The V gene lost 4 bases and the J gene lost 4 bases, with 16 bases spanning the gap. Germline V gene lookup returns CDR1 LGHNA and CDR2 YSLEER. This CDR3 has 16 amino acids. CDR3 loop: CASSRSPDRFNEKLFF. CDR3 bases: TGCGCCAGCAGCCGTTCCCCGGACAGATTTAATGAAAAACTGTTTTTT.

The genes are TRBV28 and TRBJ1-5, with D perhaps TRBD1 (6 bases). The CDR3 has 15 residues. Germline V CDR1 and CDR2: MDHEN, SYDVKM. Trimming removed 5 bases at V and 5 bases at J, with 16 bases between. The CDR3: CASSPLDRPHQPQHF. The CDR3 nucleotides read TGTGCCAGCAGTCCCCTCGACAGGCCGCATCAGCCCCAGCATTTT.

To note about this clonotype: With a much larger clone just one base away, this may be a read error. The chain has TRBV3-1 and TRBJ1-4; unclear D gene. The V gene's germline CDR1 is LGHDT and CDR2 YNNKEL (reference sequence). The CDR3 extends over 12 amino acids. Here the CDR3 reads CAVSRLNGKLFF. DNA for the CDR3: TGTGCAGTATCCCGATTAAATGGAAAACTGTTTTTT.

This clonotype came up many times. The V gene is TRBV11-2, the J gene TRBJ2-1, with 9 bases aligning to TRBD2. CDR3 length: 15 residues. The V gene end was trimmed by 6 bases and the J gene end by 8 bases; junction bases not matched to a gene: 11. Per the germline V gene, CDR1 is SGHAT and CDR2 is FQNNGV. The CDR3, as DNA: TGTGCCAGCAGTGTAGCGGGAGCCCCGGTCTATGAGCAGTTCTTC. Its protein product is CASSVAGAPVYEQFF.

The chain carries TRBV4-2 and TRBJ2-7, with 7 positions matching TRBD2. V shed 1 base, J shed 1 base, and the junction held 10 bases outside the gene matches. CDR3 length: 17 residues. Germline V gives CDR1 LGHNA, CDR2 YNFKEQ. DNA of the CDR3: TGTGCCAGCAGCCAAGCCACCGGCGCGGGAGCATCCTACGAGCAGTACTTC. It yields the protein CASSQATGAGASYEQYF.

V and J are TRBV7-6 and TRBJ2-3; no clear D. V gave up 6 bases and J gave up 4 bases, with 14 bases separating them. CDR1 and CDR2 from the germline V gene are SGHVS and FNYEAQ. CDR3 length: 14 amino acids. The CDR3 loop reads CASRRTGGADTQYF. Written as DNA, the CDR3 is TGTGCCAGCAGGAGAACGGGCGGAGCAGATACGCAGTATTTT.

CDR3 bases: TGCAGTGCTAGAGATGTCGAGGGGGGCCTAGTTGAGGAGCTGTTTTTT. Amino acid sequence: CSARDVEGGLVEELFF. The rearrangement uses TRBV20-1 and TRBJ2-2; D is possibly TRBD1 or TRBD2 (6 bases each). Germline V gene sequence: CDR1 DFQATT, CDR2 SNEGSKA (reference sequence). V lost 0 bases to trimming and J lost 10 bases, with 21 bases between them. The CDR3 is 16 amino acids.

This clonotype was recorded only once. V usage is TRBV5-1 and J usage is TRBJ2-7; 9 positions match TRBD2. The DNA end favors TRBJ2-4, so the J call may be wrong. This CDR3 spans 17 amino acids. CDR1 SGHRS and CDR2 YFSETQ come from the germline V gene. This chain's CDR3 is CASSLAGGGASKNIQYF. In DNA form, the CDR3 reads TGCGCCAGCAGCTTGGCTGGCGGGGGGGCCTCCAAAAACATTCAGTACTTC.

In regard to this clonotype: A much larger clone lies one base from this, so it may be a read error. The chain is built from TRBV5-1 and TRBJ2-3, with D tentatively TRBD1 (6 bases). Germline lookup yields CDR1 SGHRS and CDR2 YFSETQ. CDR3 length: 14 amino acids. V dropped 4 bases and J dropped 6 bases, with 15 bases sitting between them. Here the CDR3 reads CASSVGDTADTQYF. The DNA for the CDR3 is TGCGCCAGCAGCGTGGGGGACACAGCGGATACGCAGTATTTT.